The 19 T cell receptor beta chains reported below all come from one sample, sequenced in a study of T cell responses to AZD1222 COVID-19 vaccine. The method was immunoSEQ multiplex PCR; TCRdb's version includes in-frame clones alone and lacks a portion of them. The repertoire has some 160,000 clones, around 85% of them found once; the top ten carry 0.85% to 1.1%. The sample in question was peripheral blood, obtained 28 days after the second AZD1222 dose. Every receptor here comes from an adult who received the AZD1222 COVID-19 vaccine.

The J gene is TRBJ2-1, the V gene TRBV11-2; 9 bases are a match to TRBD1. The CDR3 has 17 amino acids. The V and J ends lost 5 bases and 5 bases, in that order; junction bases with no gene match: 13. Germline loops: CDR1 SGHAT, CDR2 FQNNGV. This CDR3 is CASSTFPRQGGNNEQFF. CDR3 in DNA: TGTGCCAGCAGCACCTTTCCTCGACAGGGGGGGAACAATGAGCAGTTCTTC.

The rearrangement links TRBV7-2 to TRBJ2-3, with D hard to call. This CDR3 is built from 14 residues. V was shortened by 1 base and J by 6 bases, with 11 bases between the two germline ends. Germline CDR1 is SGHTA and CDR2 is FQGNSA. This chain's CDR3 is CASSLGYGRDTQYF. The CDR3 DNA sequence: TGTGCCAGCAGCTTAGGCTACGGCAGGGATACGCAGTATTTT. Using reference TRBV7-2 and TRBJ2-3 for the parts outside the CDR3, the full variable domain is GAGVSQSPSNKVTEKGKDVELRCDPISGHTALYWYRQSLGQGLEFLIYFQGNSAPDKSGLPSDRFSAERTGGSVSTLTIQRTQQEDSAVYLCASSLGYGRDTQYFGPGTRLTVL.

Remarks on this clone: The sample holds other DNA sequences that translate to the same CDR3. V and J are TRBV18 and TRBJ1-5; D is possibly TRBD1 (5 bases). The CDR3 spans 14 residues. The V end lost 2 bases, the J end lost 7 bases, and 12 bases lay between the germline ends. Germline CDR1 is KGHSH and CDR2 is LQKENI. The chain's CDR3 is CASSPAGLGQPQHF. The CDR3 DNA is TGTGCCAGCTCACCAGCAGGGTTGGGGCAGCCCCAGCATTTT.

This chain connects TRBV4-1 to TRBJ2-1, with TRBD2 identical over 8 bases. The CDR3 has 15 amino acids. Looked up from germline, CDR1 is MGHRA and CDR2 is YSYEKL. V was clipped by 6 bases and J by 3 bases; unmatched bases: 7. The CDR3 bases are TGCGCCAGCAGGCCGGGAGGGGGTTACTACAATGAGCAGTTCTTC. Its protein is CASRPGGGYYNEQFF.

The V and J genes are TRBV6-5 and TRBJ2-7; 10 bases are shared with TRBD1. Looked up from germline, CDR1 is MNHEY and CDR2 is SVGAGI. The V and J ends lost 2 bases and 6 bases, in that order; junction bases with no gene match: 1. The CDR3 totals 13 residues. DNA for the CDR3: TGTGCCAGCAGTTACCGGGACAGGGGCGAGCAGTACTTC. Its translation: CASSYRDRGEQYF.

The rearrangement uses TRBV9 and TRBJ2-3, with 10 bases matching TRBD2. The CDR3 extends over 15 amino acids. Germline lookup yields CDR1 SGDLS and CDR2 YYNGEE. The V and J ends lost 4 bases and 2 bases, in that order; junction bases with no gene match: 4. The DNA of the CDR3 is TGTGCCAGCAGCCTGAGCGGGGGGGCCACAGATACGCAGTATTTT. It yields the protein CASSLSGGATDTQYF.

The chain carries TRBV19 and TRBJ1-5, with D possibly being TRBD1 (5 bases). Trimming shortened V by 10 bases and J by 1 base, and 11 bases separated the two germline ends. The CDR3 contains 13 residues. Germline values: CDR1 LNHDA, CDR2 SQIVND (reference sequence). The CDR3 nucleotides are TGTGCCACTGGGGGTTTGAGCAATCAGCCCCAGCATTTT. This encodes CATGGLSNQPQHF.

The rearrangement links TRBV6-2 or TRBV6-3 to TRBJ2-1; D is perhaps TRBD1 or TRBD2 (5 bases each). The CDR3 is 17 residues long. V was shortened by 2 bases and J by 1 base, with 15 bases between the two germline ends. The germline gives CDR1 MNHEY, CDR2 SVGEGT. CDR3 coding DNA: TGTGCCAGCAGTTACGAGGTCGGGGACGAGTCCTACAATGAGCAGTTCTTC. Residues: CASSYEVGDESYNEQFF.

The chain joins TRBV4-1 to TRBJ2-3, with D possibly being TRBD2 (5 bases). The V end lost 0 bases, the J end lost 4 bases, and 8 bases lay between the germline ends. The CDR3 runs 14 residues. Per germline, CDR1 MGHRA and CDR2 YSYEKL. The CDR3 nucleotides read TGCGCCAGCAGCCAAGATATAGCGCCAGATACGCAGTATTTT. Protein product: CASSQDIAPDTQYF.

CDR3 amino acids: CSVEDSLDGEQYF. In DNA form, the CDR3 reads TGCAGCGTTGAAGATTCCCTCGACGGGGAGCAGTACTTC. The chain couples TRBV29-1 to TRBJ2-7, with D unresolved. V lost 0 bases, J lost 7 bases, and 13 bases lay in between. The CDR3 spans 13 residues. Germline-derived CDR1 and CDR2 are SQVTM and ANQGSEA.

V and J are TRBV2 and TRBJ1-6; D is possibly TRBD1 (6 bases). Deletions cut 7 bases from V and 6 bases from J, with 10 bases between. Germline values: CDR1 SNHLY, CDR2 FYNNEI. This CDR3 is built from 13 residues. The CDR3 sequence: CASKTGPNSPLHF. The CDR3 DNA reads as TGTGCCAGCAAGACAGGACCTAATTCACCCCTCCACTTT.

The chain uses TRBV29-1 and TRBJ2-3; 7 nucleotides line up with TRBD1. V lost 3 bases and J lost 2; bases outside the gene matches: 5. This CDR3 has 14 residues. From germline, CDR1 is SQVTM and CDR2 ANQGSEA. For the CDR3, the DNA is TGCAGCGTTGATTCAGGGGGAAACACAGATACGCAGTATTTT. This codes for CSVDSGGNTDTQYF.

This clone was observed once. The rearrangement links TRBV7-9 to TRBJ1-1; a possible D gene is TRBD1 (5 bases). V gave up 6 bases and J gave up 0 bases, with 11 bases separating them. In germline, CDR1 is SEHNR, CDR2 FQNEAQ (reference sequence). The CDR3 length is 14 residues. For the CDR3, the DNA is TGTGCCAGCAGATACGGGGGTCTGAACACTGAAGCTTTCTTT. Its protein product is CASRYGGLNTEAFF.

The chain combines TRBV19 with TRBJ1-1, with D tentatively TRBD1 (5 bases). This CDR3 spans 15 amino acids. V was pared by 3 bases and J by 3 bases, with 14 bases between. Looked up from germline, CDR1 is LNHDA and CDR2 is SQIVND (reference sequence). This CDR3 reads CASSIAGYTYTEAFF. The CDR3 DNA is TGTGCCAGTAGTATCGCAGGGTATACATACACTGAAGCTTTCTTT.

This clone was detected once. The chain's CDR3 is CASSYGQGGGELFF. The CDR3 DNA is TGCGCCAGCAGCTACGGACAGGGAGGCGGGGAGCTGTTTTTT. The gene calls are TRBV5-1 and TRBJ2-2; the match to TRBD1 covers 8 bases. The germline V gene encodes CDR1 SGHRS and CDR2 YFSETQ. After removal of 3 bases from V and 7 bases from J, the junction contained 5 bases not matched to a gene. This CDR3 region has 14 residues. The entire variable domain, with the rest obtained from reference TRBV5-1 and TRBJ2-2, is as follows: KAGVTQTPRYLIKTRGQQVTLSCSPISGHRSVSWYQQTPGQGLQFLFEYFSETQRNKGNFPGRFSGRQFSNSRSEMNVSTLELGDSALYLCASSYGQGGGELFFGEGSRLTVL.

V gene TRBV19 combines with J gene TRBJ1-2; 7 bases align to TRBD1. The CDR3 runs to 12 residues. Trimming took 10 bases from V and 4 from J; bases not matched to a gene: 6. Germline assignment: CDR1 LNHDA and CDR2 SQIVND (reference sequence). The CDR3 sequence is CATTGDGYGYTF. DNA for the CDR3: TGTGCCACTACAGGGGATGGCTATGGCTACACCTTC.

This chain joins TRBV5-1 and TRBJ1-2; a possible D gene is TRBD1 (5 bases). This CDR3 is 15 amino acids long. From germline, CDR1 is SGHRS and CDR2 YFSETQ. V shed 3 bases and J shed 3 bases, with 15 bases lying between them. The chain's CDR3 is CASSSVGGMDYGYTF. CDR3 in DNA: TGCGCCAGCAGCTCGGTGGGGGGTATGGACTATGGCTACACCTTC. The full variable domain, its missing parts supplied by reference TRBV5-1 and TRBJ1-2, is KAGVTQTPRYLIKTRGQQVTLSCSPISGHRSVSWYQQTPGQGLQFLFEYFSETQRNKGNFPGRFSGRQFSNSRSEMNVSTLELGDSALYLCASSSVGGMDYGYTFGSGTRLTVV.

The V and J genes are TRBV15 and TRBJ2-3, with D possibly called TRBD1 or TRBD2 (5 bases each). Germline V lookup: CDR1 LNHNV, CDR2 YYDKDF (reference sequence). The CDR3 totals 16 residues. V dropped 5 bases and J dropped 2 bases, with 17 bases sitting between them. The DNA of the CDR3 is TGTGCCACCAGCCGGGACCCCGGTACCCCCACAGATACGCAGTATTTT. It specifies CATSRDPGTPTDTQYF.

The rearrangement links TRBV7-2 to TRBJ1-1; D uncertain. Looked up from germline, CDR1 is SGHTA and CDR2 is FQGNSA. V shed 1 base and J shed 0 bases, with 12 bases lying between them. The CDR3 spans 16 residues. CDR3 amino acids: CASSLGPTYMNTEAFF. DNA of the CDR3: TGTGCCAGCAGCTTAGGTCCGACGTACATGAACACTGAAGCTTTCTTT.